The rows below give T cell receptor beta chains drawn from one sample of a study of OX40 agonist ivuxolimab in advanced cancers. Data came from immunoSEQ multiplex PCR; TCRdb stores just in-frame clones and leaves some out. The data hold roughly 58,000 clones, with 87% observed a single time. Sample: CD4+ or CD8+ T cells sorted from blood, taken in a trial of the OX40 agonist ivuxolimab. Receptors were obtained from an adult with an advanced solid tumor such as melanoma, head and neck, liver or kidney cancer. The CDR3 runs from the conserved cysteine through the conserved F or W.

v_call	j_call	cdr3_aa
TRBV6-1	TRBJ2-1	CASSERASGSSNEQFF
TRBV6-6	TRBJ2-3	CASSIQGLETDTQYF
TRBV19	TRBJ2-6	CASRLGQRNSGANVLTF
TRBV5-1	TRBJ2-3	CASSLRGVTDTQYF
TRBV5-1	TRBJ2-3	CASSLGNGGTDTQYF
TRBV7-3	TRBJ2-1	CASSLGSSYNEQFF
TRBV5-5	TRBJ2-2	CASRPNDGSTGELFF
TRBV11-2	TRBJ2-2	CASSPRGQLIAGELFF
TRBV6-1	TRBJ2-7	CASSALPLGGEQYF
TRBV21-1	TRBJ2-7	CASPNRDKPYEQYF
TRBV6-1	TRBJ1-6	CASRTGNSPLHF
TRBV9	TRBJ1-1	CASSAGQVNTEAFF
TRBV6-1	TRBJ1-1	CASSEKRRNTEAFF
TRBV10-3	TRBJ1-2	CAISESTENYGYTF
TRBV6-1	TRBJ2-5	CASRHTGRPETQYF
TRBV18	TRBJ2-7	CASSPGRLAGGEQYF
TRBV5-6	TRBJ2-7	CASSAGDRGSSEQYF
TRBV7-2	TRBJ2-3	CASSPARAEDTQYF
TRBV14	TRBJ2-3	CASSQVRSGGQYF
TRBV19	TRBJ1-5	CASSRGQSNQPQHF
TRBV5-6	TRBJ2-1	CASTPPGVNEQFF
TRBV27	-	CASSRYRAGADEQYF
TRBV14	TRBJ2-1	CASRRAGVSYNEQFF
TRBV19	TRBJ1-5	CASSSPRGESNQPQHF
TRBV6-1	TRBJ1-3	CASVPQGFPGNTIYF
TRBV27	TRBJ1-6	CASSLRQGITLHF
TRBV5-4	TRBJ2-7	CASSFRDREHYEQYF
TRBV29-1	TRBJ2-5	CSVVKGLRETQYF
TRBV5-1	TRBJ2-4	CASSLDTLAKNIQYF
TRBV7-2	TRBJ1-5	CASSLRQGDQPQHF
TRBV30	TRBJ2-3	CAWDLGDTQYF
TRBV2	TRBJ2-1	CASSEVGRGVWNEQFF
TRBV7-9	TRBJ1-1	CASSPQGRGEAFF
TRBV15	TRBJ2-3	CATSRDRGPDTQYF
TRBV29-1	TRBJ2-1	CSVEGRGALDEQFF
TRBV5-1	TRBJ1-1	CASSLDTEAFF
TRBV27	TRBJ1-1	CASRGWTGNTEAFF
TRBV19	TRBJ1-2	CASSWSGGLGYTF
TRBV2	TRBJ1-4	CASTLVGRGNEKLFF
TRBV7-3	TRBJ2-6	CASSSGANVLTF
TRBV9	TRBJ2-1	CASSVGTSGDNEQFF
TRBV10-3	TRBJ1-5	CAISAEYSNQPQHF
TRBV11-1	-	CASSLRDTTHYEQYF
TRBV9	TRBJ1-3	CASSVGVGGNTIYF
TRBV6-1	TRBJ1-5	CASSLTDSDQPQHF